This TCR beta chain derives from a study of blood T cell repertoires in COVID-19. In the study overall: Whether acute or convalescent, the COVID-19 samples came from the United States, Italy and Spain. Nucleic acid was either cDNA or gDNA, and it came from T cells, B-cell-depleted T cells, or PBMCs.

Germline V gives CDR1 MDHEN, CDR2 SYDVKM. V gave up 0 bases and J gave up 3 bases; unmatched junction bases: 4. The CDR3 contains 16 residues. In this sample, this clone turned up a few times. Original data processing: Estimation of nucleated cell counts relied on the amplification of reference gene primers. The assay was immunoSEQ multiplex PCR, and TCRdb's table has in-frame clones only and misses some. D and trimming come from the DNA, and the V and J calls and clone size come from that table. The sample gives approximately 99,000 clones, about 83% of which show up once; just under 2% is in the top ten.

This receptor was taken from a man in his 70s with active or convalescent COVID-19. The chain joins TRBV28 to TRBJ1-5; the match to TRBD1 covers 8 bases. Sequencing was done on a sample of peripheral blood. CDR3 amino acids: CASSLWTGDLNQPQHF. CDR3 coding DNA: TGTGCCAGCAGTTTATGGACAGGGGACCTCAATCAGCCCCAGCATTTT.